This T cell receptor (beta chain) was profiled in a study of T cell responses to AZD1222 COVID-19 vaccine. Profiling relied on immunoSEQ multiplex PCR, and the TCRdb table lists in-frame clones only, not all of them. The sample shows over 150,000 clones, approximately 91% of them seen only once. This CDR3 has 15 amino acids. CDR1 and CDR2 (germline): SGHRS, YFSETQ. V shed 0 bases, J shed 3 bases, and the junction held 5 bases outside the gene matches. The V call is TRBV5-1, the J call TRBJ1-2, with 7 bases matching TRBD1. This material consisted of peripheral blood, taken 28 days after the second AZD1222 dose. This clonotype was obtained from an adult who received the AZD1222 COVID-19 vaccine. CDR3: CASSLGQGRDYGYTF. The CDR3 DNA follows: TGCGCCAGCAGCTTGGGACAGGGCCGGGACTATGGCTACACCTTC.